This note documents a single T cell receptor (beta chain) sequence. This entry is derived from a study of read filtering for tumor transcriptome and immune sequencing. Study-level information: RNA-seq yielded only roughly 80 to 1,400 TCR reads, IR-seq about 4.05 to 10.27 million.

V shed 2 bases and J shed 5 bases, with 11 bases lying between them. From germline, CDR1 is LNHDA and CDR2 SQIVND (reference sequence). CDR3 length: 14 residues. Molecular barcoded adaptors covering alpha/delta and beta/gamma chains were used on around 370 ng RNA. TCRdb reprocessed the reads with MiXCR, giving one entry per CDR3 protein. Here the sample spans about 21,000 distinct CDR3 sequences, more than 20% being singletons. This clonotype originated in a donor at least 40 years old with multiple myeloma. The rearrangement joins TRBV19 to TRBJ2-3; maybe TRBD2 (5 bases). The sequenced sample consisted of a population of CD138-negative cells sorted from bone marrow. The CDR3 protein is CASSITGEGDTQYF. CDR3 nucleotides: TGTGCCAGTAGTATAACCGGGGAAGGAGATACGCAGTATTTT. Full variable domain (outside the CDR3, taken from reference TRBV19 and TRBJ2-3): DGGITQSPKYLFRKEGQNVTLSCEQNLNHDAMYWYRQDPGQGLRLIYYSQIVNDFQKGDIAEGYSVSREKKESFPLTVTSAQKNPTAFYLCASSITGEGDTQYFGPGTRLTVL.